The next 26 T cell receptor beta chains were all read from a single sample in a study of response to subunit inactivated influenza vaccine. One entry per CDR3 protein results from TCRdb running MiXCR on the RT-PCR reads. Among about 520,000 distinct CDR3 sequences, approximately 7.3% were seen once, and the ten largest hold about an eighth. The sequences come from PBMCs from blood, collected roughly 24 months after vaccination. The receptors come from a man in his fifties or sixties who received an inactivated influenza vaccine.

CDR3 amino acids: CSARVVKRGVLGDTQYF. As DNA, the CDR3 is TGCAGTGCTAGAGTGGTAAAGCGGGGGGTACTGGGGGATACGCAGTATTTT. The chain uses TRBV20-1 and TRBJ2-3; the match to TRBD2 covers 9 bases. The CDR3 consists of 17 residues. The germline V gene has CDR1 DFQATT and CDR2 SNEGSKA (reference sequence). V lost 1 base and J lost 6; bases outside the gene matches: 14.

The CDR3 region is CASSQDSRETQYF. The CDR3 coding sequence is TGTGCCAGCAGCCAGGACAGCAGGGAGACCCAGTACTTC. The genes are TRBV7-9 and TRBJ2-5; TRBD1 is a possible D gene (6 bases). This CDR3 comprises 13 residues. Trimming removed 5 bases at V and 5 bases at J, with 12 bases between. The germline V gene has CDR1 SEHNR and CDR2 FQNEAQ (reference sequence).

This clonotype was found many times. The gene calls are TRBV28 and TRBJ2-3; possible D gene TRBD1, 6 bases. The V gene lost 5 bases and the J gene lost 6 bases, with 9 bases spanning the gap. This CDR3 spans 12 amino acids. CDR1 is MDHEN, CDR2 SYDVKM, per germline. The CDR3 is CASSTGSDTQYF. In nucleotides, the CDR3 is TGTGCCAGCAGTACAGGGTCCGATACGCAGTATTTT.

The V call is TRBV9, the J call TRBJ2-1; no firm D call. The germline gives CDR1 SGDLS, CDR2 YYNGEE. The V gene lost 0 bases and the J gene lost 3 bases, with 7 bases spanning the gap. The CDR3 is 14 residues long. The CDR3 bases are TGTGCCAGCAGCGTAGATCCAGACTACAATGAGCAGTTCTTC. Its translation: CASSVDPDYNEQFF.

This clonotype was seen many times. This rearrangement joins TRBV10-3 to TRBJ2-5; 9 bases fit TRBD1. Germline trimming cut 5 bases from V and 4 bases from J; bases unmatched to any gene: 8. The CDR3 extends over 15 amino acids. Germline loops: CDR1 ENHRY, CDR2 SYGVKD. The CDR3 sequence is CAISTGQGVVETQYF. The DNA of the CDR3 is TGTGCCATCAGTACGGGACAGGGCGTCGTAGAGACCCAGTACTTC.

This clonotype occurred a few times. The CDR3 coding sequence is TGTGCCAGCAAACCAAGCGGGGGGAAGTATGGCTACACCTTC. Translating it yields CASKPSGGKYGYTF. The chain uses TRBV6-5 and TRBJ1-2; D might be TRBD1 (5 bases). The germline CDR1 and CDR2 sequences are MNHEY and SVGAGI. This CDR3 region has 14 residues. The ends were cut back, 7 bases at V and 5 bases at J, with 17 bases in the middle.

This clonotype was found many times. The rearrangement links TRBV7-8 to TRBJ1-1; D call uncertain. Trimming shortened V by 6 bases and J by 6 bases, and 17 bases separated the two germline ends. The length of the CDR3 is 14 residues. Germline V gene data show CDR1 as SGHVS and CDR2 as FQNEAQ. The CDR3 sequence is CASSASLNGAEAFF. The CDR3 region has the DNA TGTGCCAGCAGTGCGAGCCTTAATGGGGCTGAAGCTTTCTTT. The variable domain in full, completed from reference TRBV7-8 and TRBJ1-1, reads GAGVSQSPRYKVAKRGQDVALRCDPISGHVSLFWYQQALGQGPEFLTYFQNEAQLDKSGLPSDRFFAERPEGSVSTLKIQRTQQEDSAVYLCASSASLNGAEAFFGQGTRLTVV.

This clonotype was detected only a few times. V and J are TRBV10-2 and TRBJ2-5; D gene ambiguous. Germline V gives CDR1 WSHSY, CDR2 SAAADI. Trimming removed 2 bases at V and 4 bases at J, with 5 bases between. This CDR3 spans 12 amino acids. Here the CDR3 reads CASSEGGETQYF. The DNA of the CDR3 is TGCGCCAGCAGTGAGGGTGGAGAGACCCAGTACTTC.

CDR3 loop: CASTRTWTNHNEQFF. CDR3 DNA: TGTGCCAGCACCAGGACCTGGACTAACCACAATGAGCAGTTCTTC. The rearrangement uses TRBV12-3 or TRBV12-4 and TRBJ2-1, with D tentatively TRBD2 (6 bases). V dropped 7 bases and J dropped 5 bases, with 18 bases sitting between them. The CDR3 is made up of 15 amino acids.

The rearrangement uses TRBV7-2 and TRBJ2-3, with 9 positions matching TRBD1. V shed 4 bases and J 1 base; nucleotides not matched to a gene: 9. Germline loops: CDR1 SGHTA, CDR2 FQGNSA. The CDR3 has 17 residues. CDR3: CASSSLLGQGGTDTQYF. DNA for the CDR3: TGTGCCAGCAGCTCCTTATTGGGACAGGGAGGCACAGATACGCAGTATTTT.

The genes are TRBV7-3 and TRBJ1-1; D perhaps matches TRBD1 (6 bases). The CDR3 length is 14 residues. The germline V gene encodes CDR1 SGHTA and CDR2 FQGTGA. Trimming took off 5 bases at V and 3 bases at J, with 13 bases between the two ends. Here the CDR3 reads CASSAGARDTEAFF. The CDR3 coding sequence is TGTGCCAGCAGCGCAGGGGCAAGGGACACTGAAGCTTTCTTT.

This clonotype showed up many times. This chain links TRBV12-3 or TRBV12-4 with TRBJ2-3; the D gene is possibly TRBD2 (6 bases). V was pared by 3 bases and J by 4 bases, with 14 bases between. This CDR3 has 15 amino acids. The CDR3: CASSFLSERADTQYF. The CDR3 nucleotides read TGTGCCAGCAGTTTTTTATCGGAGCGGGCAGATACGCAGTATTTT.

This clonotype came up a few times. The V call is TRBV18, the J call TRBJ1-2, with no clear D. This CDR3 has 15 amino acids. Trimming left V 0 bases short and J 7 bases short, with 15 bases between. Germline V gene lookup returns CDR1 KGHSH and CDR2 LQKENI. The CDR3 sequence: CASSPPFGIVGGYTF. The CDR3 DNA is TGTGCCAGCTCACCACCCTTCGGGATTGTAGGTGGCTACACCTTC.

The chain joins TRBV7-9 to TRBJ2-2; 11 nucleotides line up with TRBD2. Germline trimming cut 5 bases from V and 6 bases from J; bases unmatched to any gene: 8. Germline CDR1 reads SEHNR; CDR2 reads FQNEAQ (reference sequence). This CDR3 comprises 16 residues. The chain's CDR3 is CASSAPLAGVAGELFF. CDR3 in DNA: TGTGCCAGCAGCGCCCCACTAGCGGGAGTTGCCGGGGAGCTGTTTTTT. The full variable domain, its missing parts supplied by reference TRBV7-9 and TRBJ2-2, is DTGVSQNPRHKITKRGQNVTFRCDPISEHNRLYWYRQTLGQGPEFLTYFQNEAQLEKSRLLSDRFSAERPKGSFSTLEIQRTEQGDSAMYLCASSAPLAGVAGELFFGEGSRLTVL.

This clonotype was seen more than once but under ten times. The genes are TRBV10-3 and TRBJ2-3, with 10 positions matching TRBD1. Per germline, CDR1 ENHRY and CDR2 SYGVKD. The CDR3 contains 16 residues. V shed 5 bases and J 3 bases; nucleotides not matched to a gene: 8. The CDR3 spells CAISSSGTGETDTQYF. For the CDR3, the DNA is TGTGCCATCAGTAGCTCAGGGACAGGGGAAACAGATACGCAGTATTTT.

In its sample, this clonotype was seen many times. The chain combines TRBV29-1 with TRBJ2-1, with D unclear. V lost 6 bases to trimming and J lost 5 bases, with 5 bases between them. This CDR3 is 10 amino acids long. CDR1 is SQVTM, CDR2 ANQGSEA, per germline. The CDR3 DNA reads TGCAGCGTGAATGACAATGAGCAGTTCTTC. It translates to CSVNDNEQFF.

A few counts support this clonotype. The gene calls are TRBV7-8 and TRBJ2-3; D uncertain. The germline V gene has CDR1 SGHVS and CDR2 FQNEAQ. Deletions cut 1 base from V and 7 bases from J, with 9 bases between. The CDR3 is 13 amino acids. This CDR3 is CASSLVVSNTQYF. CDR3 bases: TGTGCCAGCAGCTTAGTGGTCTCCAATACGCAGTATTTT.

There are many counts of this clonotype. J is TRBJ2-5 and V is TRBV20-1; D uncertain. Trimming stripped 8 bases from V and 3 bases from J, with 7 bases between. CDR1 is DFQATT, CDR2 SNEGSKA, per germline (reference sequence). This CDR3 is 10 amino acids long. CDR3 region: CSLGEETQYF. CDR3 DNA sequence: TGCAGTCTAGGTGAAGAGACCCAGTACTTC.

This clonotype was detected a few times. In DNA, the CDR3 is TGTGCCAGCAGTCTTGACAGGGATACGTCTGAAGCTTTCTTT. Protein: CASSLDRDTSEAFF. The genes are TRBV12-3 or TRBV12-4 and TRBJ1-1, with 7 bases aligning to TRBD1. V shed 5 bases, J shed 6 bases, and the junction held 9 bases outside the gene matches. CDR3 length: 14 amino acids.

A word on this clonotype: A single base separates this from a much larger clone, so it may be a read error. Because the CDR3's place on the DNA is in doubt, the DNA is left out and the CDR3 is given as listed by TCRdb. The rearrangement links TRBV20-1 to TRBJ1-2; the table's D call, TRBD1, was not checked against the DNA. The CDR3 length is 13 residues, termini included. Per the germline V gene, CDR1 is DFQATT and CDR2 is SNEGSKA (reference sequence). This CDR3 reads CSATDRGSYGCTF.

The genes are TRBV30 and TRBJ2-2; D may be TRBD1 or TRBD2 (5 bases each). Looked up from germline, CDR1 is GTSNPN and CDR2 is SVGIG (reference sequence). The CDR3 has 15 residues. V lost 3 bases, J lost 0 bases, and 11 bases lay in between. CDR3 coding DNA: TGTGCCTGGAGCCAGGGACCGCCGAACACCGGGGAGCTGTTTTTT. Translation gives CAWSQGPPNTGELFF.

The chain recombines TRBV2 with TRBJ1-6; D may be TRBD1 (6 bases). The CDR3 is made up of 14 amino acids. V dropped 8 bases and J dropped 6 bases, with 14 bases sitting between them. The germline gives CDR1 SNHLY, CDR2 FYNNEI. This CDR3 reads CASGDLGGNSPLHF. The DNA for the CDR3 is TGTGCCAGCGGAGACCTAGGGGGTAATTCACCCCTCCACTTT.

This clonotype was detected a few times. V usage is TRBV7-2 and J usage is TRBJ2-5, with 9 bases aligning to TRBD2. The germline V gene has CDR1 SGHTA and CDR2 FQGNSA. V lost 2 bases and J lost 5; bases outside the gene matches: 3. The CDR3 consists of 14 residues. The CDR3 loop is CASSLRGGGETQYF. The CDR3 DNA follows: TGTGCCAGCAGCTTACGCGGGGGGGGTGAGACCCAGTACTTC.

At least ten counts were recorded for this clonotype. This chain joins TRBV12-3 or TRBV12-4 and TRBJ2-2; the D gene is possibly TRBD2 (5 bases). The CDR3 sequence is 15 residues long. V lost 5 bases, J lost 4 bases, and 14 bases lay in between. CDR3 sequence reads: CASSPTSSSTGELFF. The CDR3 nucleotides read TGTGCCAGCAGTCCCACTAGTAGTAGCACCGGGGAGCTGTTTTTT.

This chain uses TRBV4-2 with TRBJ2-2; D perhaps matches TRBD1 (6 bases). Germline V gives CDR1 LGHNA, CDR2 YNFKEQ. CDR3 length: 16 amino acids. Between the trimmed V and J ends, which lost 2 bases and 1 base, there was a span of 11 bases. As DNA, the CDR3 is TGTGCCAGCAGCCAAATGACAGGAAGGAACACCGGGGAGCTGTTTTTT. It codes for CASSQMTGRNTGELFF.

The V gene is TRBV29-1, the J gene TRBJ2-3, with 8 positions matching TRBD2. The CDR3 runs 12 residues. The junction had 2 bases not matched to a gene; V was cut back by 5 bases and J by 4 bases. The germline V gene has CDR1 SQVTM and CDR2 ANQGSEA. CDR3 amino acids: CSVRGGADTQYF. The CDR3 bases are TGCAGCGTTCGGGGGGGCGCAGATACGCAGTATTTT.